This entry lists 22 T cell receptor beta chains sequenced from one sample in a study of vaccination and CD4 T cells after COVID-19. The Oncomine TCR Beta short-read assay generated sequence data from the DNA of cultured CD4+ T cells. Genomic DNA from cultured CD4+ T cells was extracted. TCRdb reanalysed the PCR reads using MiXCR and keeps one entry per CDR3 protein. The sample lists more than 10,000 distinct CDR3 sequences, about 32% occurring once. No antigen has been assigned to these receptors. As for treatment: roughly nine-day PBMC culture with coronavirus spike peptide pools or control peptides (ViraFEST assay). An unexposed donor provided the CD4+ T cells, which were collected before the COVID-19 pandemic (2011-2018). Source material: CD4+ T cells from blood, cultured in vitro. The receptor set was obtained from a human donor in good health.

The V call is TRBV11-3, the J call TRBJ2-2; D is ambiguous. The CDR3 runs to 14 residues. Germline V gives CDR1 SGHNT, CDR2 YENEEA. V lost 1 base, J lost 6 bases, and 9 bases lay in between. CDR3 amino acids: CASSLAPGPGELFF. As DNA, the CDR3 is TGTGCCAGCAGCTTAGCCCCGGGTCCCGGGGAGCTGTTTTTT.

The rearrangement links TRBV6-2 or TRBV6-3 to TRBJ1-5; 11 positions match TRBD1. Germline CDR1 and CDR2: MNHEY and SVGEGT. This CDR3 spans 16 amino acids. The trim removed 2 bases at V and 7 bases at J, leaving 7 bases unmatched. This CDR3 reads CASSYRGQGGKQPQHF. CDR3 nucleotides: TGTGCCAGCAGTTACCGGGGACAGGGGGGAAAGCAGCCCCAGCATTTT.

Worth noting for this clonotype: The DNA is left out, because the CDR3 cannot be placed on it with certainty; the CDR3 is given as TCRdb lists it. The chain links TRBV21-1 to TRBJ2-3; TRBD2 is the table's D call, not checked against the DNA. TRBV21-1 is a pseudogene. The CDR3 length equals 16 residues, ends included. CDR3 in amino acids: CASSPSVASGTDTQYF.

In this sample, this clonotype turned up a few times. The chain couples TRBV30 to TRBJ2-5; D might be TRBD1 or TRBD2, each matching 5 bases. The CDR3 length is 15 residues. V shed 3 bases and J shed 2 bases, with 16 bases lying between them. CDR1 is GTSNPN, CDR2 SVGIG, per germline (reference sequence). CDR3 loop: CAWRGVPGGQETQYF. The CDR3 bases are TGTGCCTGGAGGGGGGTCCCGGGCGGACAAGAGACCCAGTACTTC. The full variable domain, completed using reference TRBV30 and TRBJ2-5, is SQTIHQWPATLVQPVGSPLSLECTVEGTSNPNLYWYRQAAGRGLQLLFYSVGIGQISSEVPQNLSASRPQDRQFILSSKKLLLSDSGFYLCAWRGVPGGQETQYFGPGTRLLVL.

This clonotype came up a few times. The rearrangement links TRBV20-1 to TRBJ2-2; 10 bases line up with TRBD2. J gave up 4 bases and V 2 bases, and 4 bases lay outside the gene matches. The length of the CDR3 is 15 residues. Per the germline V gene, CDR1 is DFQATT and CDR2 is SNEGSKA (reference sequence). This CDR3 reads CSARLAGVTTGELFF. The CDR3, as DNA: TGCAGTGCTAGACTAGCGGGGGTGACCACCGGGGAGCTGTTTTTT.

The chain couples TRBV24-1 to TRBJ1-1; weak D call: TRBD1 (5 bases). The V end lost 2 bases, the J end lost 4 bases, and 10 bases lay between the germline ends. The CDR3 contains 14 residues. CDR1 is KGHDR and CDR2 is SFDVKD in the germline V gene. The CDR3 coding sequence is TGTGCCACCAGTGATTCGGCAGGGTTCACTGAAGCTTTCTTT. Translating it yields CATSDSAGFTEAFF.

The chain has TRBV21-1 and TRBJ1-2. TRBV21-1 is reported as a pseudogene. The CDR3 is 15 residues long. The CDR3: CASSKISRSNYGYTF. CDR3 nucleotides: TGTGCCAGCAGCAAGATAAGCAGGAGTAACTATGGCTACACCTTC.

The chain recombines TRBV7-9 with TRBJ1-1; 7 positions match TRBD1. The J segment lost 1 base and the V segment lost 6 bases, leaving 5 bases of the junction unmatched. The CDR3 totals 14 residues. CDR1 SEHNR and CDR2 FQNEAQ come from the germline V gene (reference sequence). CDR3 DNA sequence: TGTGCCAGCAGTTCGGACAGGAGGAACACTGAAGCTTTCTTT. This sequence encodes CASSSDRRNTEAFF.

This clonotype is a singleton in its sample. The gene calls are TRBV29-1 and TRBJ1-2, with unresolved D. Trimming took off 7 bases at V and 8 bases at J, with 17 bases between the two ends. The CDR3 length is 12 residues. Per the germline V gene, CDR1 is SQVTM and CDR2 is ANQGSEA. The CDR3 loop reads CSAEDSQKGYTF. DNA for the CDR3: TGCAGCGCTGAGGACTCCCAGAAGGGCTACACCTTC.

This sequence joins TRBV4-3 and TRBJ2-3; the match to TRBD1 covers 8 bases. Per germline, CDR1 LGHNA and CDR2 YSLEER. The junction had 9 bases not matched to a gene; V was cut back by 3 bases and J by 4 bases. This CDR3 has 16 residues. The CDR3 sequence is CASSHLQGAGPDTQYF. As DNA, the CDR3 is TGCGCCAGCAGCCATCTTCAGGGGGCAGGTCCAGATACGCAGTATTTT.

This clonotype was counted only a few times. The V call is TRBV6-2 or TRBV6-3, the J call TRBJ2-1, with 10 positions matching TRBD2. The V gene's germline CDR1 is MNHEY and CDR2 SVGEGT. The CDR3 has 19 amino acids. J gave up 4 bases and V 6 bases, and 18 bases lay outside the gene matches. The CDR3 here is CASRFDRGRGAGGYNEQFF. Here the CDR3 DNA reads TGTGCCAGCAGATTCGACAGGGGCCGCGGAGCGGGAGGGTACAATGAGCAGTTCTTC.

This clonotype was detected only a few times. This rearrangement joins TRBV20-1 to TRBJ2-2, with TRBD1 identical over 12 bases. The CDR3 consists of 16 residues. From germline, CDR1 is DFQATT and CDR2 SNEGSKA (reference sequence). The ends lost 6 bases at V and 6 bases at J; junction bases unmatched: 11. DNA of the CDR3: TGCAGTGCCCCCCGGCTGGGACAGGGGGCCCCCGGGGAGCTGTTTTTT. Its translation: CSAPRLGQGAPGELFF.

Here the CDR3 reads CSAPSSYNEQFF. Here the CDR3 DNA reads TGCAGTGCCCCCAGCTCCTACAATGAGCAGTTCTTC. The rearrangement uses TRBV20-1 and TRBJ2-1; D not resolved. In germline, CDR1 is DFQATT, CDR2 SNEGSKA (reference sequence). The V end lost 6 bases, the J end lost 0 bases, and 6 bases lay between the germline ends. CDR3 size: 12 residues.

This chain uses TRBV4-1 with TRBJ2-7, with 7 positions matching TRBD2. CDR3 size: 15 residues. Germline lookup yields CDR1 MGHRA and CDR2 YSYEKL. J lost 6 bases, V lost 6 bases, and 14 bases had no gene match. CDR3 DNA: TGCGCCAGCAGAGAAATCGGGGGGAGGGCCTCCGAGCAGTACTTC. Translated, it gives CASREIGGRASEQYF.

V and J are TRBV28 and TRBJ2-7; a weak D match, TRBD2 (5 bases). The germline V and J ends were trimmed by 4 bases and 0 bases, with 10 bases remaining between them. The CDR3 runs 14 residues. Germline V gives CDR1 MDHEN, CDR2 SYDVKM. CDR3 loop: CASSYSESSYEQYF. As DNA, the CDR3 is TGTGCCAGCAGTTATAGCGAAAGCTCCTACGAGCAGTACTTC.

The chain combines TRBV5-1 with TRBJ2-1, with D unclear. The germline V and J ends were trimmed by 4 bases and 10 bases, with 18 bases remaining between them. CDR3 length: 14 residues. In germline, CDR1 is SGHRS, CDR2 YFSETQ. The DNA for the CDR3 is TGCGCCAGCAGCCTCCGAATCTCCGGCGGCGAGCAGTTCTTC. It translates to CASSLRISGGEQFF.

The DNA for the CDR3 is TGTGCCAGCAGCTTAGCTACAGGGGGCAATGAGCAGTTCTTC. It translates to CASSLATGGNEQFF. The chain combines TRBV7-2 with TRBJ2-1; 8 nucleotides line up with TRBD1. The CDR3 length is 14 residues. The V gene's germline CDR1 is SGHTA and CDR2 FQGNSA. V lost 0 bases and J lost 6; bases outside the gene matches: 1. Filled out from reference TRBV7-2 and TRBJ2-1, the complete variable domain reads GAGVSQSPSNKVTEKGKDVELRCDPISGHTALYWYRQSLGQGLEFLIYFQGNSAPDKSGLPSDRFSAERTGGSVSTLTIQRTQQEDSAVYLCASSLATGGNEQFFGPGTRLTVL.

This clonotype was seen a single time. V and J are TRBV28 and TRBJ2-1; a weak D match, TRBD1 (5 bases). Trimming left V 1 base short and J 1 base short, with 8 bases between. CDR3 length: 15 amino acids. Per the germline V gene, CDR1 is MDHEN and CDR2 is SYDVKM. As DNA, the CDR3 is TGTGCCAGCAGTTTATCGGCAGGGTCCTACAATGAGCAGTTCTTC. Protein: CASSLSAGSYNEQFF.

CDR3 amino acids: CSARGASGSGPDTQYF. The CDR3 DNA follows: TGCAGTGCTAGAGGGGCTAGCGGGAGTGGCCCAGATACGCAGTATTTT. The chain carries TRBV20-1 and TRBJ2-3; TRBD2 matches 10 bases. The length of the CDR3 is 16 residues. CDR1 and CDR2 (germline): DFQATT, SNEGSKA (reference sequence). The J segment lost 4 bases and the V segment lost 1 base, leaving 8 bases of the junction unmatched.

V is TRBV7-2 and J is TRBJ2-5; D call uncertain. CDR3 size: 13 residues. Per the germline V gene, CDR1 is SGHTA and CDR2 is FQGNSA. Trimming stripped 3 bases from V and 2 bases from J, with 7 bases between. The CDR3 nucleotides are TGTGCCAGCAGCTTGGGAAGACAAGAGACCCAGTACTTC. This encodes CASSLGRQETQYF.

The chain carries TRBV6-1 and TRBJ1-4, with TRBD1 matching over 11 bases. V dropped 6 bases and J dropped 6; count of bases not matched to a gene: 3. The CDR3 runs to 14 residues. Germline assignment: CDR1 MNHNS and CDR2 SASEGT. The CDR3 region has the DNA TGTGCCAGCAGGCGGACAGGGGGCGATGAAAAACTGTTTTTT. This gives the protein CASRRTGGDEKLFF.

This clonotype was observed a few times. The chain combines TRBV20-1 with TRBJ2-5; 8 nucleotides line up with TRBD1. CDR3 length: 14 residues. V dropped 2 bases and J dropped 2; count of bases not matched to a gene: 4. Germline V gene lookup returns CDR1 DFQATT and CDR2 SNEGSKA (reference sequence). CDR3 sequence (DNA): TGCAGTGCTAGAAACAGGGGGTCTCAAGAGACCCAGTACTTC. The encoded protein is CSARNRGSQETQYF.